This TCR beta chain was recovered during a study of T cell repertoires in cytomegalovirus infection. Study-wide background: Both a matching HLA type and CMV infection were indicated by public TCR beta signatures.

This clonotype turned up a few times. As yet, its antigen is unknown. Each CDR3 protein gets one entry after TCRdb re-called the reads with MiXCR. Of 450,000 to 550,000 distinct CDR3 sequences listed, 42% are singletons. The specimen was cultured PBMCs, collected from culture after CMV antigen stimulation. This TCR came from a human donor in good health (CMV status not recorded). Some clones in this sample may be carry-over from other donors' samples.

This CDR3 is CASSSRGAPDFRTDTQYF. The CDR3 DNA reads TGTGCCAGCAGCTCGCGGGGGGCCCCAGACTTTCGCACAGATACGCAGTATTTT. V is TRBV7-2 and J is TRBJ2-3; 8 nucleotides match TRBD2. The CDR3 runs 18 residues. V dropped 4 bases and J dropped 1; count of bases not matched to a gene: 13. Germline values: CDR1 SGHTA, CDR2 FQGNSA.